Below are 23 T cell receptor beta chains sequenced from a single sample in a study of blood T cell repertoires in COVID-19 (dated by TCRdb to 2019 to 2021). The protocol used for the library was the immunoSEQ multiplex PCR assay. The clones in this table, taken by TCRdb from immuneACCESS, are in-frame only. Not every clone is retained; where verified, under half of the shortfall comes from an unresolved V gene, and the cause of the rest is unknown. This sample is represented by roughly 34,000 clones; roughly 80% of them were singletons. Roughly 14% of the sample comes from the top ten. Material: peripheral blood. The receptor source for this set is an older man with active or convalescent COVID-19.

A single count supports this clone. V gene TRBV27 combines with J gene TRBJ2-2, with no clear D. Germline CDR1 and CDR2: MNHEY and SMNVEV (reference sequence). The CDR3 runs 12 residues. V lost 6 bases to trimming and J lost 6 bases, with 8 bases between them. The CDR3 here is CASRIGAGELFF. The CDR3, as DNA: TGTGCCAGCAGAATCGGTGCCGGGGAGCTGTTTTTT.

J is TRBJ2-6 and V is TRBV4-2, with TRBD1 identical over 8 bases. The V gene end was trimmed by 0 bases and the J gene end by 1 base; junction bases not matched to a gene: 5. Germline V lookup: CDR1 LGHNA, CDR2 YNFKEQ. CDR3 length equals 18 residues. CDR3 sequence (DNA): TGTGCCAGCAGCCAAGAAAGGACAGGGCAGTCTGGGGCCAACGTCCTGACTTTC. This encodes CASSQERTGQSGANVLTF.

The rearrangement links TRBV18 to TRBJ1-5, with D uncertain. The ends were cut back, 2 bases at V and 3 bases at J, with 5 bases in the middle. CDR3 length: 13 residues. Germline CDR1 KGHSH, CDR2 LQKENI. DNA of the CDR3: TGTGCCAGCTCACCAGGCCTCAATCAGCCCCAGCATTTT. The encoded protein is CASSPGLNQPQHF.

The chain recombines TRBV3-1 (or the pseudogene TRBV3-2) with TRBJ2-1; 14 nucleotides agree with TRBD2. The CDR3 is 18 amino acids. Germline loops: CDR1 LGHDT, CDR2 YNNKEL (reference sequence). Trimming took 1 base from V and 6 from J; bases not matched to a gene: 8. As DNA, the CDR3 is TGTGCCAGCAGCCAAGGACTAGCGGGAGGGTTTCTGGGCAATGAGCAGTTCTTC. Its translation: CASSQGLAGGFLGNEQFF.

The rearrangement links TRBV5-6 to TRBJ2-7; 8 nucleotides agree with TRBD1. The CDR3 consists of 14 residues. CDR1 is SGHDT, CDR2 YYEEEE, per germline. Trimming removed 3 bases from V and 4 bases from J; junction bases left unmatched: 6. CDR3 amino acids: CASSSGQGGYEQYF. DNA for the CDR3: TGTGCCAGCAGCTCCGGACAGGGAGGATACGAGCAGTACTTC.

The genes are TRBV6-2 or TRBV6-3 and TRBJ2-7; TRBD2 matches 11 bases. This CDR3 has 16 residues. V lost 5 bases to trimming and J lost 2 bases; unmatched junction nucleotides: 8. CDR1 MNHEY and CDR2 SVGEGT come from the germline V gene. CDR3 amino acids: CASSRTGTSGTYEQYF. The DNA of the CDR3 is TGTGCCAGCAGTCGAACCGGGACTAGCGGCACCTACGAGCAGTACTTC.

The CDR3 DNA reads TGTGCCAGCAGCCAAGGAGGAGGGGACTATGGCTACACCTTC. This encodes CASSQGGGDYGYTF. The chain carries TRBV3-1 (or the pseudogene TRBV3-2) and TRBJ1-2; D is possibly TRBD1 (5 bases). Germline values: CDR1 LGHDT, CDR2 YNNKEL (reference sequence). The V and J ends lost 1 base and 3 bases respectively, with 9 bases between them. The CDR3 is 14 residues long.

CDR3 amino acids: CASSNDRAGNIQYF. In DNA form, the CDR3 reads TGTGCCAGCAGCAACGACAGGGCTGGAAACATTCAGTACTTC. This chain joins TRBV9 and TRBJ2-4; 7 bases match TRBD1. J was trimmed by 6 bases and V by 4 bases; bases with no gene match: 7. Germline V CDR1 and CDR2: SGDLS, YYNGEE. The CDR3 extends over 14 amino acids.

This chain uses TRBV7-9 with TRBJ2-6; TRBD1 might be the D (5 bases). This CDR3 is 18 amino acids long. Per the germline V gene, CDR1 is SEHNR and CDR2 is FQNEAQ (reference sequence). Trimming took off 0 bases at V and 0 bases at J, with 12 bases between the two ends. The CDR3 region is CASSLAWGGHSGANVLTF. The CDR3 DNA sequence: TGTGCCAGCAGCTTAGCGTGGGGCGGACACTCTGGGGCCAACGTCCTGACTTTC. The variable domain in full, with the rest retrieved from reference TRBV7-9 and TRBJ2-6, is DTGVSQNPRHKITKRGQNVTFRCDPISEHNRLYWYRQTLGQGPEFLTYFQNEAQLEKSRLLSDRFSAERPKGSFSTLEIQRTEQGDSAMYLCASSLAWGGHSGANVLTFGAGSRLTVL.

V usage is TRBV10-3 and J usage is TRBJ1-1, with D perhaps TRBD1 (5 bases). The CDR3 length is 15 residues. Germline lookup yields CDR1 ENHRY and CDR2 SYGVKD. V lost 6 bases and J lost 1, with 15 bases in between. The DNA for the CDR3 is TGTGCCATCAGGGTGGGAGGGGAACCGAACACTGAAGCTTTCTTT. Its protein product is CAIRVGGEPNTEAFF.

The J gene is TRBJ2-7, the V gene TRBV27; 10 bases align to TRBD2. J lost 2 bases, V lost 3 bases, and 4 bases had no gene match. Germline V gene sequence: CDR1 MNHEY, CDR2 SMNVEV (reference sequence). The CDR3 is 15 residues long. CDR3 sequence reads: CASSFLSGRAYEQYF. The CDR3, as DNA: TGTGCCAGCAGTTTTCTAAGCGGGAGGGCCTACGAGCAGTACTTC.

This clone appeared a few times. The rearrangement links TRBV5-4 to TRBJ2-5, with 7 bases aligning to TRBD1. J gave up 4 bases and V 4 bases, and 7 bases lay outside the gene matches. CDR1 and CDR2 (germline): SGHNT, YYREEE (reference sequence). This CDR3 region has 14 residues. Here the CDR3 DNA reads TGTGCCAGCAGCCCCCCCACAGGGGTAGAGACCCAGTACTTC. Translated: CASSPPTGVETQYF.

This clone was observed a few times. This sequence joins TRBV5-1 and TRBJ1-1, with D tentatively TRBD1 (5 bases). The V gene lost 5 bases and the J gene lost 1 base, with 15 bases spanning the gap. Germline CDR1 and CDR2: SGHRS and YFSETQ. This CDR3 spans 15 amino acids. The CDR3 coding sequence is TGCGCCAGCAGGGCGGGGTCGAGGGGGAACACTGAAGCTTTCTTT. The encoded protein is CASRAGSRGNTEAFF.

CDR3 protein: CASSASDSGNTIYF. In DNA, the CDR3 is TGCGCCAGCAGCGCCAGCGACTCTGGAAACACCATATATTTT. The chain has TRBV5-1 and TRBJ1-3, with D unclear. CDR3 length: 14 amino acids. V was clipped by 4 bases and J by 0 bases, with 8 bases between them. Germline V lookup: CDR1 SGHRS, CDR2 YFSETQ.

A note on this clone: The sample contains more than one DNA sequence encoding this CDR3. The rearrangement joins TRBV29-1 to TRBJ1-4, with TRBD1 as a possible D gene (5 bases). The V gene lost 7 bases and the J gene lost 3 bases, with 18 bases spanning the gap. This CDR3 is built from 15 residues. CDR1 is SQVTM, CDR2 ANQGSEA, per germline. CDR3 coding DNA: TGCAGCGCTTCAACGGGCAGGGAAGCTAATGAAAAACTGTTTTTT. This encodes CSASTGREANEKLFF.

This chain links TRBV28 with TRBJ1-2; D might be TRBD1 (5 bases). The CDR3 sequence is 11 residues long. V lost 10 bases to trimming and J lost 6 bases, with 12 bases between them. CDR1 is MDHEN, CDR2 SYDVKM, per germline. CDR3 DNA sequence: TGTGCCATCCAGGGAGGGCATGGCTACACCTTC. This encodes CAIQGGHGYTF.

V is TRBV3-1 (or the pseudogene TRBV3-2) and J is TRBJ2-7; D may be TRBD2 (6 bases). The CDR3 has 13 amino acids. Germline lookup yields CDR1 LGHDT and CDR2 YNNKEL (reference sequence). Trimming took off 6 bases at V and 4 bases at J, with 13 bases between the two ends. CDR3 sequence (DNA): TGTGCCAGCAGTATTTCCGGGACTTACGAGCAGTACTTC. It yields the protein CASSISGTYEQYF.

The CDR3 protein is CASSEGADSPLHF. The CDR3 nucleotides are TGTGCCAGCTCGGAGGGGGCTGATTCACCCCTCCACTTT. The chain has TRBV27 and TRBJ1-6; 7 nucleotides line up with TRBD1. The junction had 6 bases not matched to a gene; V was cut back by 8 bases and J by 8 bases. CDR3 length equals 13 residues. Per the germline V gene, CDR1 is MNHEY and CDR2 is SMNVEV (reference sequence).

This clone came up a few times. The chain uses TRBV4-2 and TRBJ1-5, with D hard to call. The germline V gene has CDR1 LGHNA and CDR2 YNFKEQ. The CDR3 consists of 13 residues. Trimming took 0 bases from V and 5 from J, leaving 5 bases between them. The CDR3 reads CASSQEIDQPQHF. As DNA, the CDR3 is TGTGCCAGCAGCCAAGAGATAGATCAGCCCCAGCATTTT.

The chain has TRBV27 and TRBJ1-2; TRBD1 might be the D (5 bases). The CDR3 has 14 amino acids. Germline V gene data show CDR1 as MNHEY and CDR2 as SMNVEV (reference sequence). Trimming removed 5 bases at V and 8 bases at J, with 18 bases between. The CDR3 loop reads CASSPTRDYSGYTF. CDR3 nucleotide sequence: TGTGCCAGCAGTCCGACCCGGGACTACTCAGGCTACACCTTC.

V usage is TRBV28 and J usage is TRBJ1-3; TRBD1 agrees at 12 bases. The germline V gene encodes CDR1 MDHEN and CDR2 SYDVKM. The CDR3 extends over 17 amino acids. Trimming removed 1 base from V and 3 bases from J; junction bases left unmatched: 4. CDR3 nucleotide sequence: TGTGCCAGCAGTTTATTGGGACAGGGGGCTGGTGGAAACACCATATATTTT. The encoded protein is CASSLLGQGAGGNTIYF.

The J gene is TRBJ2-1, the V gene TRBV19, with D uncertain. Germline CDR1 and CDR2: LNHDA and SQIVND (reference sequence). This CDR3 comprises 16 residues. Trimming removed 1 base from V and 0 bases from J, with 10 bases in between. CDR3 nucleotides: TGTGCCAGTAGTATAGGCCTTCTTAGCTCCTACAATGAGCAGTTCTTC. Translated, it gives CASSIGLLSSYNEQFF.

The genes are TRBV6-1 and TRBJ2-3; possible D gene TRBD2, 6 bases. The CDR3 consists of 19 residues. Germline V gene sequence: CDR1 MNHNS, CDR2 SASEGT. Deletions cut 2 bases from V and 0 bases from J, with 21 bases between. The DNA of the CDR3 is TGTGCCAGCAGTGAAACCGGTTTCGGGTTAGCGGCTAGCACAGATACGCAGTATTTT. Protein sequence: CASSETGFGLAASTDTQYF.